Listed below are T cell receptor beta chains from one sample, sequenced in a study of T cells in Graves' hyperthyroidism and ophthalmopathy. TCRdb called the multiplex PCR reads again in MiXCR, with one record for every CDR3 protein. The sample records under 450,000 distinct CDR3 sequences, approximately 12% being singletons. Sequenced sample: blood. These receptors came from a man aged 25-45 years with Graves' hyperthyroidism that later progressed to Graves' ophthalmopathy. Both conserved end residues are part of each CDR3. Fields, in order: D gene, V gene, J gene, clone size, CDR3 protein, CDR3 DNA. The D gene is left open where the match is weak. Clone size is not always given. Where it is, it says once, few, many or a class for expanded clones.

TRBD1,TRBV9,TRBJ2-7,.,CASSQEQGAVYEQYF,TGTGCCAGCAGCCAGGAACAGGGGGCGGTCTACGAGCAGTACTTC
TRBD2,TRBV11-3,TRBJ2-1,many,CASSPSRGVENEQFF,TGTGCCAGCAGCCCCAGCCGGGGGGTGGAGAATGAGCAGTTCTTC
TRBD2,TRBV7-9,TRBJ2-1,.,CASSAGVAGGHEQFF,TGTGCCAGCAGCGCCGGGGTAGCGGGGGGGCATGAGCAGTTCTTC
TRBD2,TRBV12-5,TRBJ2-1,.,CASGLGLAGYNEQFF,TGTGCTAGTGGTTTGGGACTAGCGGGATACAATGAGCAGTTCTTC
TRBD1,TRBV7-9,TRBJ1-6,.,CASSRPQGSDSPLHF,TGTGCCAGCAGCCGCCCACAGGGGAGCGATTCACCCCTCCACTTT
.,TRBV5-1,TRBJ2-1,.,CASSLGGTGSYNEQFF,TGCGCCAGCAGCTTGGGGGGGACCGGGAGCTACAATGAGCAGTTCTTC
.,TRBV20-1,TRBJ1-2,many,CSARDPEGVHGYTF,TGCAGTGCTCGAGACCCCGAGGGTGTTCATGGCTACACCTTC
.,TRBV6-1,TRBJ2-5,many,CASSEPQGRETQYF,TGTGCCAGCAGTGAACCTCAAGGGCGAGAGACCCAGTACTTC
.,TRBV20-1,TRBJ1-4,.,CSARDETDEKLFF,TGCAGTGCAAGAGATGAAACTGATGAAAAACTGTTTTTT
.,TRBV7-6,TRBJ2-1,.,CASSLGYLAYNEQFF,TGTGCTAGCAGCTTAGGGTACTTGGCCTACAATGAGCAGTTCTTC
TRBD1,TRBV18,TRBJ1-5,.,CASSPDRVNNQPQHF,TGTGCCAGCTCACCGGACAGGGTTAACAATCAGCCCCAGCATTTT
.,TRBV19,TRBJ1-1,.,CASSVPYTEAFF,TGTGCCAGTAGCGTCCCATACACTGAAGCTTTCTTT
.,TRBV18,TRBJ1-3,.,CASSLQGYLSGNTIYF,TGTGCCAGCTCACTCCAGGGTTACCTCTCTGGAAACACCATATATTTT
.,TRBV18,TRBJ2-7,few,CASSPRPRQAPSSYEQYF,TGTGCCAGCTCACCCCGGCCCCGACAGGCCCCGAGCTCCTACGAGCAGTACTTC
TRBD2,TRBV12-3/TRBV12-4,TRBJ2-3,.,CASSPIFLGGAGTDTQYF,TGCGCCAGCAGCCCAATTTTCCTCGGGGGGGCGGGCACAGATACGCAGTATTTT
TRBD1,TRBV4-1,TRBJ1-3,.,CASSQEGPGTVGNTIYF,TGCGCCAGCAGCCAAGAGGGACCGGGGACAGTCGGAAACACCATATATTTT
.,TRBV15,TRBJ2-1,.,CATSRANVVVRDTSYNEQFF,TGTGCCACCAGCAGAGCTAATGTAGTGGTGAGGGACACTAGCTACAATGAGCAGTTCTTC